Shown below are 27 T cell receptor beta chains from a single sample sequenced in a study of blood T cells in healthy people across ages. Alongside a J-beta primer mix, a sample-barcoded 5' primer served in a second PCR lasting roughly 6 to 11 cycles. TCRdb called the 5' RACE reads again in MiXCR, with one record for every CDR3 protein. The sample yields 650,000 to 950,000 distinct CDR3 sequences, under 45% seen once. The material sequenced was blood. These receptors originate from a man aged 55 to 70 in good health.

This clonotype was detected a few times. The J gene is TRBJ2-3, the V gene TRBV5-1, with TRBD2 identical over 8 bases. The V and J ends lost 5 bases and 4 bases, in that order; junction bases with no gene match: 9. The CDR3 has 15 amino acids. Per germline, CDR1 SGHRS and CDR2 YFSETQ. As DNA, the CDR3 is TGCGCCAGCAGTTACACTCCGGGACTAGCAGATACGCAGTATTTT. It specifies CASSYTPGLADTQYF.

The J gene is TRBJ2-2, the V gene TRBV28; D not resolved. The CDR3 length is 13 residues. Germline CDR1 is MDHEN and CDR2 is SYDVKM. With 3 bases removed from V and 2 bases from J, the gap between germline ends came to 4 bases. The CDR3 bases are TGTGCCAGCAGTTTTTTAAACACCGGGGAGCTGTTTTTT. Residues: CASSFLNTGELFF. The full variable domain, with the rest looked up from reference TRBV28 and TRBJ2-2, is DVKVTQSSRYLVKRTGEKVFLECVQDMDHENMFWYRQDPGLGLRLIYFSYDVKMKEKGDIPEGYSVSREKKERFSLILESASTNQTSMYLCASSFLNTGELFFGEGSRLTVL.

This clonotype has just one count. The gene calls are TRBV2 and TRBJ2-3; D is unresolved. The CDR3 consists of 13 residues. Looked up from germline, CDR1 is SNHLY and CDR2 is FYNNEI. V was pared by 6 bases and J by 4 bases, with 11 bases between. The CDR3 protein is CASSDRWADTQYF. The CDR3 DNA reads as TGTGCCAGCAGCGATCGTTGGGCAGATACGCAGTATTTT.

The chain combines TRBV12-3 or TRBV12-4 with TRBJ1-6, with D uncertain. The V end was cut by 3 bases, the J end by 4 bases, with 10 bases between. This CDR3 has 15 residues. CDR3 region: CASSLGNPYNSPLHF. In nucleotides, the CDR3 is TGTGCCAGCAGTTTGGGGAACCCGTATAATTCACCCCTCCACTTT.

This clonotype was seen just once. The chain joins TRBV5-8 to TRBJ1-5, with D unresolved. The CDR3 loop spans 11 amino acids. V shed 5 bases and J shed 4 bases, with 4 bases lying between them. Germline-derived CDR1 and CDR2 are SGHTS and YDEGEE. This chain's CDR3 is CASSMNQPQHF. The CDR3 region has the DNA TGTGCCAGCAGTATGAATCAGCCCCAGCATTTT.

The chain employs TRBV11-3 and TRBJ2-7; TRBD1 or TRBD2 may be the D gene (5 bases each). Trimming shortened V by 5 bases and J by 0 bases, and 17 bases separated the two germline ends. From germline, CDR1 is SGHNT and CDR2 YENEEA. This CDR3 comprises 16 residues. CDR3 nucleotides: TGTGCCAGCAGCCCTGGGACGGGGCCCCACTCCTACGAGCAGTACTTC. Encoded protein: CASSPGTGPHSYEQYF.

CDR3 nucleotide sequence: TGTGCCAGCAGCGACCGGACAGGGAAGGGCACAGATACGCAGTATTTT. It is translated as CASSDRTGKGTDTQYF. The chain links TRBV7-9 to TRBJ2-3; the match to TRBD1 covers 8 bases. This CDR3 contains 16 residues. Losses at the gene ends were 5 bases for V and 1 base for J; bases not matched to a gene: 8. In germline, CDR1 is SEHNR, CDR2 FQNEAQ (reference sequence).

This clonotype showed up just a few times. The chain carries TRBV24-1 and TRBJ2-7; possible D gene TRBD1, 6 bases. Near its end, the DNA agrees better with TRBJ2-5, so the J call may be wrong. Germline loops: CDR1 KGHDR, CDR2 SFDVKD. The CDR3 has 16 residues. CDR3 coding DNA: TGTGCCACCAGTGATCCCCGACAGGACACTAAAGAGACCCAGTACTTC. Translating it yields CATSDPRQDTKETQYF.

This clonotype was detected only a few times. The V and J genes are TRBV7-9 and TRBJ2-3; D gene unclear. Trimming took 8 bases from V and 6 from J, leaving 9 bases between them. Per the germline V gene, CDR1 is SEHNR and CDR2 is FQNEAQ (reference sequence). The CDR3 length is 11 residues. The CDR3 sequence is CASRRVDTQYF. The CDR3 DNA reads TGTGCCAGCCGAAGGGTGGATACGCAGTATTTT.

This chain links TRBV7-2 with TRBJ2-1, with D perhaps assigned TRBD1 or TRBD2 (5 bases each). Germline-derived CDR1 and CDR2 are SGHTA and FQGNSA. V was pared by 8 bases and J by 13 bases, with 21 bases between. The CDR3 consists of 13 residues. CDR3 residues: CASHRGGSETQFF. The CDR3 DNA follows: TGTGCCAGCCACCGTGGGGGATCAGAGACCCAGTTCTTC.

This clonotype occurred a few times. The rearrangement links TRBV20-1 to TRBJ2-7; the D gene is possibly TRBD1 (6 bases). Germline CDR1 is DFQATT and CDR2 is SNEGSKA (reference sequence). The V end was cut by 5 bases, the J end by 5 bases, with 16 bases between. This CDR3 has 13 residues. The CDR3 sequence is CSAQTGTFDEQYF. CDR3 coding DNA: TGCAGTGCTCAAACCGGGACATTCGACGAGCAGTACTTC.

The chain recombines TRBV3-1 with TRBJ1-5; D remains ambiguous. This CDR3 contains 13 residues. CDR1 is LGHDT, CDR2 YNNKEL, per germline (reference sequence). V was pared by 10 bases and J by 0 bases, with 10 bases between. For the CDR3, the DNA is TGTGCCACAGGTGAAAATAGCAATCAGCCCCAGCATTTT. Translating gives CATGENSNQPQHF.

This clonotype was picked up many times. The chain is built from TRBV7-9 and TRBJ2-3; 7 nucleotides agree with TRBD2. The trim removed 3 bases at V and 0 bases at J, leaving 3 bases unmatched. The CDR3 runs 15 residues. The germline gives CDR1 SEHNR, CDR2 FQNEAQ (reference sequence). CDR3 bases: TGTGCCAGCAGCTTGCAGGGAGGGAGCACAGATACGCAGTATTTT. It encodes CASSLQGGSTDTQYF. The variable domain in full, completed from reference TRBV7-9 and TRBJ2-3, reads DTGVSQNPRHKITKRGQNVTFRCDPISEHNRLYWYRQTLGQGPEFLTYFQNEAQLEKSRLLSDRFSAERPKGSFSTLEIQRTEQGDSAMYLCASSLQGGSTDTQYFGPGTRLTVL.

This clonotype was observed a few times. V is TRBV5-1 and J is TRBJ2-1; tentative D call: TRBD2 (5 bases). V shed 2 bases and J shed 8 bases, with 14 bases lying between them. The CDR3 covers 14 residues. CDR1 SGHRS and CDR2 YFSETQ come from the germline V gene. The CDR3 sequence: CASSFELRVDEQFF. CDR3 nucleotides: TGCGCCAGCAGCTTCGAACTGAGGGTTGATGAGCAGTTCTTC.

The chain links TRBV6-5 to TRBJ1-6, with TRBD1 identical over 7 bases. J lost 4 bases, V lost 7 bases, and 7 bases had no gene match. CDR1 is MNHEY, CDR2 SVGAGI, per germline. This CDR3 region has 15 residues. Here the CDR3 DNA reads TGTGCCAGCACAGTTAGGGGGCCTTATAATTCACCCCTCCACTTT. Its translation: CASTVRGPYNSPLHF.

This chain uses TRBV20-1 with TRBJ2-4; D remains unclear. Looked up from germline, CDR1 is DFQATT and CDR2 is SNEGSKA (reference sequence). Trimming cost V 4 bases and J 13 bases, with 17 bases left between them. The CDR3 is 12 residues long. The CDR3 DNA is TGCAGTGCTATCCAGTCCCCCCCAGAGCAGTACTTC. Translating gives CSAIQSPPEQYF.

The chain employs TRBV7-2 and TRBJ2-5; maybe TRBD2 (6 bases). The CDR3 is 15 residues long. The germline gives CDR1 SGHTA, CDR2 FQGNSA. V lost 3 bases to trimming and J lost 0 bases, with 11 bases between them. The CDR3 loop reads CASSFQGGYQETQYF. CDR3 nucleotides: TGTGCCAGCAGCTTCCAGGGAGGATACCAAGAGACCCAGTACTTC.

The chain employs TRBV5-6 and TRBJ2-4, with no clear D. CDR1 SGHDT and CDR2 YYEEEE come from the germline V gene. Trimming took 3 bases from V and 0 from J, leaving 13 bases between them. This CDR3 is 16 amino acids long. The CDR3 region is CASSSGWELAKNIQYF. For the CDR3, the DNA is TGTGCCAGCAGCTCCGGGTGGGAACTAGCCAAAAACATTCAGTACTTC.

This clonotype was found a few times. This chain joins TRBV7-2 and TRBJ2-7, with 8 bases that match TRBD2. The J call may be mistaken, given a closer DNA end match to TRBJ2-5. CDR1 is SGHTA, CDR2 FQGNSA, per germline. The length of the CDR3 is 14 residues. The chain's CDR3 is CASRIGGAQETQYF. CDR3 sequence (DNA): TGTGCCAGCCGAATCGGGGGGGCGCAAGAGACCCAGTACTTC.

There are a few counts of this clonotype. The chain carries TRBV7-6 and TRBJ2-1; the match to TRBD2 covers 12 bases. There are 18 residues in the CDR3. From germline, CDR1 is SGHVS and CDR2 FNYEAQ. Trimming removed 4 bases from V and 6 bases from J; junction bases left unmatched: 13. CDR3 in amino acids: CASSSIPRLAGDTNEQFF. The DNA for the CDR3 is TGTGCCAGCAGCTCTATTCCCCGACTAGCGGGGGACACCAATGAGCAGTTCTTC.

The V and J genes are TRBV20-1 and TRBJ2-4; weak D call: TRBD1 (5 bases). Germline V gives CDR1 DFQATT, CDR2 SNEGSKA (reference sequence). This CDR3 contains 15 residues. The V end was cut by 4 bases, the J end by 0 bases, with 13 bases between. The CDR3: CSAIQGALAKNIQYF. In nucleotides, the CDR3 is TGCAGTGCTATACAAGGGGCTCTAGCCAAAAACATTCAGTACTTC.

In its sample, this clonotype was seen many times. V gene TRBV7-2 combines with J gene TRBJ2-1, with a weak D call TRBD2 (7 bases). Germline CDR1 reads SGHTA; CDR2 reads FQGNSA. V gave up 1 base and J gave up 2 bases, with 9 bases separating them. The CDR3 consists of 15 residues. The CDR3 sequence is CASSLGGGPYNEQFF. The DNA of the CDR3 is TGTGCCAGCAGCTTAGGGGGGGGCCCCTACAATGAGCAGTTCTTC.

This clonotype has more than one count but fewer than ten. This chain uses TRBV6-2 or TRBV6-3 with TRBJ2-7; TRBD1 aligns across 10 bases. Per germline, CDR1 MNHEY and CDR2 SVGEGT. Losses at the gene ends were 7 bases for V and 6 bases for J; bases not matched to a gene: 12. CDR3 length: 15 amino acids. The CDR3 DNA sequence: TGTGCCAGCACCCAAGGTGGGACAGGGGTTTCCGAGCAGTACTTC. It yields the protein CASTQGGTGVSEQYF.

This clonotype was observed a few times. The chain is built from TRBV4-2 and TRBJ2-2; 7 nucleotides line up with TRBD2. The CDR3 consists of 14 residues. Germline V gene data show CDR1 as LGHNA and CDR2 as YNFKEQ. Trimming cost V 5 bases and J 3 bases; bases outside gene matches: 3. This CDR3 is CASSFGLDTGELFF. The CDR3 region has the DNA TGTGCCAGCAGCTTCGGACTAGACACCGGGGAGCTGTTTTTT.

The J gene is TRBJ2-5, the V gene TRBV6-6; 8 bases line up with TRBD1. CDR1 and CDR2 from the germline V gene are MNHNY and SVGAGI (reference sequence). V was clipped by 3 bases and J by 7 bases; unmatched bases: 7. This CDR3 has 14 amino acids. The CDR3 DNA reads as TGTGCCAGCAGTTATCGACAGGGGTCGTCGACCCAGTACTTC. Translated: CASSYRQGSSTQYF.

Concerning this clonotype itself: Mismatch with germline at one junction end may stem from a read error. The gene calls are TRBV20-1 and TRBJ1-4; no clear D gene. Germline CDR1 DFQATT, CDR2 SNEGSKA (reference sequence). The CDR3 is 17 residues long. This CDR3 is CSATKVDGIATNEELFF. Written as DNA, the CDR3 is TGCAGTGCTACAAAGGTCGACGGAATTGCAACTAATGAAGAACTGTTTTTT.

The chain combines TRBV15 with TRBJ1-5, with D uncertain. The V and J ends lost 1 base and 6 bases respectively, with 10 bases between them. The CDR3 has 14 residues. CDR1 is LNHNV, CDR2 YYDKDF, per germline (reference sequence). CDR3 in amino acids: CATSRVGDSQPQHF. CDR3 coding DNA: TGTGCCACCAGCAGAGTTGGGGATTCTCAGCCCCAGCATTTT.